This entry is about one T cell receptor (beta chain). The record originates from a study of blood T cell repertoires in COVID-19. On the study more broadly: There were acute and convalescent COVID-19 samples, and they came from the United States, Italy and Spain. The cDNA or gDNA used as material had been derived from T cells, B-cell-depleted T cells, or PBMCs.

Per the authors' pipeline: Estimated nucleated cell counts came from reference gene primer amplification. Using immunoSEQ multiplex PCR, the repertoire was profiled, and TCRdb retains in-frame clones only, with some absent. V and J calls and clone size come straight from that table; D and trimming were deduced from the DNA. Here the sample spans 200,000 to 250,000 clones, 83% being singletons. Germline CDR1 and CDR2: MNHEY and SMNVEV (reference sequence). V lost 5 bases and J 5 bases, leaving 15 bases between the germline ends. The CDR3 is 14 residues long. The sequenced sample consisted of peripheral blood. The rearrangement uses TRBV27 and TRBJ1-2; a possible D gene is TRBD1 (6 bases). The receptor was isolated from a human donor in a cohort sampled during active COVID-19. The CDR3 sequence is CASSPSGTSYGYTF. The CDR3 DNA reads TGTGCCAGCAGTCCCTCCGGGACAAGTTATGGCTACACCTTC.